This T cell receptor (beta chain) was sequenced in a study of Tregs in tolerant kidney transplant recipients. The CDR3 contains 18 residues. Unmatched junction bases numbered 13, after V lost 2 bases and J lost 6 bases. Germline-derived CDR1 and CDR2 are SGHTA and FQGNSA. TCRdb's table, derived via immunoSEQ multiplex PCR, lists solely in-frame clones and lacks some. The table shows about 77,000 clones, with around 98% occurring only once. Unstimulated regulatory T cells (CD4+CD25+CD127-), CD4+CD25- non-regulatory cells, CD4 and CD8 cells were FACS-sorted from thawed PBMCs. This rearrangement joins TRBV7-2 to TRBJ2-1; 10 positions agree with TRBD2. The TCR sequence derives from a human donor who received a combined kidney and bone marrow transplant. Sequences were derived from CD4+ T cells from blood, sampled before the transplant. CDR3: CASSLFWPSGGITNEQFF. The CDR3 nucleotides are TGTGCCAGCAGCTTATTCTGGCCTAGCGGGGGCATTACCAATGAGCAGTTCTTC.